This TCR beta chain is drawn from a study of cytomegalovirus exposure and HLA in healthy donors. Study information: Sequencing of around 200 million T cells in an earlier analysis found around 120 million unique TCR beta sequences. Study findings and constraints: A later look showed TCR association rates differing by HLA locus, highest for DRB1 and lowest for HLA-C. The authors assumed roughly uniform sequencing depth across donors for presence/absence analyses. The classifier was said to identify cytomegalovirus status with high specificity and sensitivity.

This clone is medium-sized (0.01 to 0.1%) by share. Its antigen is not known. Primers included in the PCR were 60 Vbeta and 13 Jbeta primers. Here immunoSEQ multiplex PCR was the method, and the copy in TCRdb shows in-frame clones only, minus some. This table holds some 150,000 clones, more than 60% found once. This TCR was sampled from a female donor in good health and CMV-seronegative. Specimen: PBMCs.

CDR3: CASSYSRLHNSPLHF. The CDR3 nucleotides read TGTGCCAGCAGTTACTCGAGACTTCATAATTCACCCCTCCACTTT. The chain has TRBV6-6 and TRBJ1-6; D gene uncertain. V lost 0 bases and J 5 bases, leaving 8 bases between the germline ends. This CDR3 comprises 15 residues. Per germline, CDR1 MNHNY and CDR2 SVGAGI (reference sequence).